The 15 T cell receptor beta chains below come from one sample, sequenced in a study of T cell responses to AZD1222 COVID-19 vaccine. Produced via immunoSEQ multiplex PCR; TCRdb's table is partial and in-frame only. The sample shows around 84,000 clones, more than 80% of them seen only once. The sample here was peripheral blood, taken on day 0 of AZD1222 vaccination. Receptors were obtained from an adult in good health.

The rearrangement links TRBV28 to TRBJ2-2, with D uncertain. The CDR3 is 12 residues long. The germline CDR1 and CDR2 sequences are MDHEN and SYDVKM. V was trimmed by 7 bases and J by 1 base, leaving 4 bases between them. CDR3 sequence: CASIENTGELFF. CDR3 nucleotide sequence: TGTGCCAGCATAGAGAACACCGGGGAGCTGTTTTTT.

The V gene is TRBV18, the J gene TRBJ2-1; 10 bases map to TRBD2. This CDR3 spans 15 amino acids. After removal of 4 bases from V and 8 bases from J, the junction contained 8 bases not matched to a gene. The germline CDR1 and CDR2 sequences are KGHSH and LQKENI. The CDR3 spells CASSLREAGGHEQFF. CDR3 nucleotide sequence: TGTGCCAGCTCACTCCGAGAAGCGGGAGGGCATGAGCAGTTCTTC.

This chain joins TRBV28 and TRBJ2-7; TRBD1 or TRBD2 may be the D gene (5 bases each). Germline-derived CDR1 and CDR2 are MDHEN and SYDVKM. The V end lost 8 bases, the J end lost 0 bases, and 17 bases lay between the germline ends. The CDR3 is 15 amino acids. CDR3 bases: TGTGCCAGCTCTCGAGGGCCGGACACCTCCTACGAGCAGTACTTC. Protein sequence: CASSRGPDTSYEQYF.

This chain joins TRBV7-2 and TRBJ2-3; D might be TRBD1 (5 bases). V lost 3 bases and J 2 bases, leaving 9 bases between the germline ends. From germline, CDR1 is SGHTA and CDR2 FQGNSA. This CDR3 contains 14 residues. The CDR3 DNA reads as TGTGCCAGCAGCTTCCGACAGCCCACAGATACGCAGTATTTT. This translates into CASSFRQPTDTQYF.

The J gene is TRBJ1-4, the V gene TRBV3-1 (or the pseudogene TRBV3-2); D is undetermined. In germline, CDR1 is LGHDT, CDR2 YNNKEL (reference sequence). V was trimmed by 4 bases and J by 4 bases, leaving 13 bases between them. The CDR3 has 15 amino acids. CDR3 protein: CASSPSRRYNEKLFF. CDR3 nucleotide sequence: TGTGCCAGCAGCCCCTCCCGACGGTATAATGAAAAACTGTTTTTT.

The V gene is TRBV19, the J gene TRBJ1-2; weak D call: TRBD1 (5 bases). V lost 8 bases to trimming and J lost 0 bases, with 16 bases between them. Germline V CDR1 and CDR2: LNHDA, SQIVND (reference sequence). This CDR3 spans 15 amino acids. CDR3 amino acids: CASRMGVPPNYGYTF. For the CDR3, the DNA is TGTGCCAGTCGCATGGGGGTCCCTCCTAACTATGGCTACACCTTC.

The chain joins TRBV18 to TRBJ2-1, with TRBD1 matching over 7 bases. V was pared by 3 bases and J by 4 bases, with 3 bases of the junction left unmatched. The CDR3 contains 14 residues. The germline gives CDR1 KGHSH, CDR2 LQKENI. The CDR3 spells CASSPGQAYNEQFF. CDR3 nucleotides: TGTGCCAGCTCACCTGGACAGGCTTACAATGAGCAGTTCTTC. Looking up the rest from reference TRBV18 and TRBJ2-1 gives the full variable domain: NAGVMQNPRHLVRRRGQEARLRCSPMKGHSHVYWYRQLPEEGLKFMVYLQKENIIDESGMPKERFSAEFPKEGPSILRIQQVVRGDSAAYFCASSPGQAYNEQFFGPGTRLTVL.

The chain uses TRBV2 and TRBJ2-5, with 8 bases that match TRBD1. The junction had 5 bases not matched to a gene; V was cut back by 6 bases and J by 5 bases. The length of the CDR3 is 13 residues. The V gene's germline CDR1 is SNHLY and CDR2 FYNNEI. The CDR3 loop reads CASRTGQEETQYF. The CDR3 DNA reads as TGTGCCAGCAGGACGGGACAGGAGGAGACCCAGTACTTC.

This chain uses TRBV11-3 with TRBJ1-1; possible D gene TRBD1, 6 bases. Germline values: CDR1 SGHNT, CDR2 YENEEA. V dropped 2 bases and J dropped 4 bases, with 17 bases sitting between them. The CDR3 runs 16 residues. The CDR3 region has the DNA TGTGCCAGCAGCTTACGAACAGGAAGAGGGGGCACTGAAGCTTTCTTT. Amino acid sequence: CASSLRTGRGGTEAFF.

This rearrangement joins TRBV6-4 to TRBJ2-1, with a weak D call TRBD1 (5 bases). Trimming cost V 5 bases and J 5 bases, with 7 bases left between them. This CDR3 is built from 12 residues. The germline V gene encodes CDR1 MRHNA and CDR2 SNTAGT. The CDR3 DNA is TGTGCCAGCAGTCCACAGGACAATGAGCAGTTCTTC. Translated, it gives CASSPQDNEQFF.

V is TRBV5-6 and J is TRBJ2-4; 11 positions match TRBD2. With 0 bases clipped from V and 15 bases from J, the junction kept 11 bases outside the gene matches. This CDR3 is built from 15 residues. Germline V gene sequence: CDR1 SGHDT, CDR2 YYEEEE. CDR3 amino acids: CASSLAGLAGLWGYF. The CDR3 coding sequence is TGTGCCAGCAGCTTGGCAGGACTAGCGGGCCTTTGGGGGTACTTC.

The chain joins TRBV28 to TRBJ1-5; the match to TRBD1 covers 9 bases. Looked up from germline, CDR1 is MDHEN and CDR2 is SYDVKM. V shed 1 base and J 6 bases; nucleotides not matched to a gene: 4. CDR3 length: 15 amino acids. CDR3 coding DNA: TGTGCCAGCAGTTTATCCACAGGGGGCCGTCAGCCCCAGCATTTT. Amino acids: CASSLSTGGRQPQHF.

This clone was picked up one time. The chain combines TRBV6-5 with TRBJ1-2, with 10 bases that match TRBD1. CDR1 is MNHEY, CDR2 SVGAGI, per germline. The CDR3 has 15 residues. J was trimmed by 2 bases and V by 6 bases; bases with no gene match: 6. CDR3 DNA: TGTGCCAGCAGCGGAGGGGGACAGGGGAACTATGGCTACACCTTC. The encoded protein is CASSGGGQGNYGYTF.

The rearrangement links TRBV3-1 (or the pseudogene TRBV3-2) to TRBJ1-3; D ambiguous. Trimming left V 4 bases short and J 0 bases short, with 10 bases between. Germline V gene sequence: CDR1 LGHDT, CDR2 YNNKEL (reference sequence). The CDR3 has 15 residues. CDR3 nucleotides: TGTGCCAGCAGCCCAAGTTCGATCTCTGGAAACACCATATATTTT. Its protein product is CASSPSSISGNTIYF.

This clone was observed once. J is TRBJ2-7 and V is TRBV6-2 or TRBV6-3; D might be TRBD1 (6 bases). V was shortened by 5 bases and J by 7 bases, with 15 bases between the two germline ends. Germline loops: CDR1 MNHEY, CDR2 SVGEGT. The CDR3 sequence is 13 residues long. The CDR3 DNA is TGTGCCAGCAGTCCACTACAGGGAAAGGAGCAGTACTTC. This sequence encodes CASSPLQGKEQYF.